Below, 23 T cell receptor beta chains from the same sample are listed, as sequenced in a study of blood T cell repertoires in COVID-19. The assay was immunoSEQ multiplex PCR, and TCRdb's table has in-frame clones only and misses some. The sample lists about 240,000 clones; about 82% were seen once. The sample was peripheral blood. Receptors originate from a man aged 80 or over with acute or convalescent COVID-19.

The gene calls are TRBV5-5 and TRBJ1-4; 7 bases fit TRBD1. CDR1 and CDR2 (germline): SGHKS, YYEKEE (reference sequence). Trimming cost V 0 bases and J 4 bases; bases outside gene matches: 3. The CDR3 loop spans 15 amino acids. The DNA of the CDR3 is TGTGCCAGCAGCTTGGATGGGACAGTTAATGAAAAACTGTTTTTT. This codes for CASSLDGTVNEKLFF. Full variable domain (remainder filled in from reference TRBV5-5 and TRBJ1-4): DAGVTQSPTHLIKTRGQQVTLRCSPISGHKSVSWYQQVLGQGPQFIFQYYEKEERGRGNFPDRFSARQFPNYSSELNVNALLLGDSALYLCASSLDGTVNEKLFFGSGTQLSVL.

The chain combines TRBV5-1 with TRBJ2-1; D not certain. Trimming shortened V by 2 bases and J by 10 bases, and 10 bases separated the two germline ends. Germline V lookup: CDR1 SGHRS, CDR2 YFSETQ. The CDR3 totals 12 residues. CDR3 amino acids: CASSFGPKEQFF. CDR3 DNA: TGCGCCAGCAGCTTTGGCCCAAAGGAGCAGTTCTTC.

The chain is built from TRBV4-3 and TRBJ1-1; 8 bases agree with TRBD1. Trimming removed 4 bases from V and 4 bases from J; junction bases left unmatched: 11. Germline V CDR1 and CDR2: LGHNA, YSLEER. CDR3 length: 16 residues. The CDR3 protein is CASSRDRGFHGTEAFF. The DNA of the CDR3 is TGCGCCAGCAGCCGTGACAGGGGTTTTCATGGCACTGAAGCTTTCTTT.

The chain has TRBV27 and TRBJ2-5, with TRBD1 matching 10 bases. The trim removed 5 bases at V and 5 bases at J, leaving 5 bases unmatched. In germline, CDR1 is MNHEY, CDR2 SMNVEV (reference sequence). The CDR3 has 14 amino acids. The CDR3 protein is CASSHTDRGETQYF. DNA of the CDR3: TGTGCCAGCAGTCACACGGACAGGGGGGAGACCCAGTACTTC.

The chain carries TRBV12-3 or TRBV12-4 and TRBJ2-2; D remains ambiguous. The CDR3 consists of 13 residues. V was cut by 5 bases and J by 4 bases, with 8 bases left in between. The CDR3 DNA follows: TGTGCCAGCAGTAGAGTGAGCACCGGGGAGCTGTTTTTT. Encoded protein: CASSRVSTGELFF.

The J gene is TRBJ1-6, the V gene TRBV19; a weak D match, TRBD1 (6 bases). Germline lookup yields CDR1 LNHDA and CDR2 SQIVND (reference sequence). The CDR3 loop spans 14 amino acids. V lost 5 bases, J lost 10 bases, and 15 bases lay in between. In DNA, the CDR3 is TGTGCCAGTAGTTCGACAGGTAGAGGCTCACCCCTCCACTTT. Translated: CASSSTGRGSPLHF.

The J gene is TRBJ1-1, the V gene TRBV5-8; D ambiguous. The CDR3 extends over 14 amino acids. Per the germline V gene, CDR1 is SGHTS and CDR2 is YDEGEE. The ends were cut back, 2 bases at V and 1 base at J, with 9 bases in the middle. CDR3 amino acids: CASSFDFQNTEAFF. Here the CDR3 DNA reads TGTGCCAGCAGCTTCGACTTCCAGAACACTGAAGCTTTCTTT.

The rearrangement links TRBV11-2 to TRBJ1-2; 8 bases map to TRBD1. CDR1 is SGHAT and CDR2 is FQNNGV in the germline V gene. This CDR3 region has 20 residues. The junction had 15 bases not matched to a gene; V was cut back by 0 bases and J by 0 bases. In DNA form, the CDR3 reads TGTGCCAGCAGCTTAGATCTCGCCTCGGGACAGGCTGCTTCTAACTATGGCTACACCTTC. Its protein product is CASSLDLASGQAASNYGYTF.

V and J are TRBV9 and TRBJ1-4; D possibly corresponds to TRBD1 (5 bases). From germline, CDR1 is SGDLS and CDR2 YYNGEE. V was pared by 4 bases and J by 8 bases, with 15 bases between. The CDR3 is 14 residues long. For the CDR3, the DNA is TGTGCCAGCAGCCTTGGGGGGGGGAGCGAAAAACTGTTTTTT. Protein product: CASSLGGGSEKLFF.

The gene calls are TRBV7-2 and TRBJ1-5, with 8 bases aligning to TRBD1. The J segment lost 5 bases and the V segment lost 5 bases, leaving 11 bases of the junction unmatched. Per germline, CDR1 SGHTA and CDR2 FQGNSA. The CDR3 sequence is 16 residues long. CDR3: CASSPRGQGVDQPQHF. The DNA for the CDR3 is TGTGCCAGCAGCCCAAGAGGACAGGGTGTAGATCAGCCCCAGCATTTT.

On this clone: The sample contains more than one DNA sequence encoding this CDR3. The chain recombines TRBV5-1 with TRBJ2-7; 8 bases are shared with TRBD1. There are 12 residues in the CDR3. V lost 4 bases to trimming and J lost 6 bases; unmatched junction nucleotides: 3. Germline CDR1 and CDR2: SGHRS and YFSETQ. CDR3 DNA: TGCGCCAGCAGCGGACAGGGAAGCGAGCAGTACTTC. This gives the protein CASSGQGSEQYF.

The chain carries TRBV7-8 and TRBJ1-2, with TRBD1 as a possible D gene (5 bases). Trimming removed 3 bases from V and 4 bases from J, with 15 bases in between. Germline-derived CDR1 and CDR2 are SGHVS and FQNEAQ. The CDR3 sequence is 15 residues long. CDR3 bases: TGTGCCAGCAGCTTCAGTGTGGGGGGGGGCTATGGCTACACCTTC. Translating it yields CASSFSVGGGYGYTF. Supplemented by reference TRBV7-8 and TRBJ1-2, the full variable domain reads GAGVSQSPRYKVAKRGQDVALRCDPISGHVSLFWYQQALGQGPEFLTYFQNEAQLDKSGLPSDRFFAERPEGSVSTLKIQRTQQEDSAVYLCASSFSVGGGYGYTFGSGTRLTVV.

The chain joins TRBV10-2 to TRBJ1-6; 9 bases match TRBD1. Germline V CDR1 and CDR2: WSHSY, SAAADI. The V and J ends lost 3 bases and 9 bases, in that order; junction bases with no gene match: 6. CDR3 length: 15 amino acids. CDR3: CASSDSGTGSSPLHF. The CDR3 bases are TGCGCCAGCAGTGACTCCGGGACAGGGAGTTCACCCCTCCACTTT.

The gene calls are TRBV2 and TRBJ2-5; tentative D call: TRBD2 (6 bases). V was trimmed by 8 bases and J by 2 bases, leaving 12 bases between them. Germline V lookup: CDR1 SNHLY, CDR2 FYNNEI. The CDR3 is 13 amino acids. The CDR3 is CASGTGEQETQYF. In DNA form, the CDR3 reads TGTGCCAGCGGAACGGGAGAGCAAGAGACCCAGTACTTC.

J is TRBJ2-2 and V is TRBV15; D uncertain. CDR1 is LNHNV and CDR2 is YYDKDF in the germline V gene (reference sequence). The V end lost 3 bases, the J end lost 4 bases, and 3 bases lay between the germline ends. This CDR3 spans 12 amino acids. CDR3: CATSSLTGELFF. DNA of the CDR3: TGTGCCACCAGCAGTCTCACCGGGGAGCTGTTTTTT.

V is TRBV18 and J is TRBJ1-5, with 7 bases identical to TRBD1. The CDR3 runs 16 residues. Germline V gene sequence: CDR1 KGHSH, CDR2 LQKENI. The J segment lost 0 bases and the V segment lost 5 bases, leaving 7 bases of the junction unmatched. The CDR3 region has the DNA TGTGCCAGCTCAGACAGGGAGCTCCTTAGCAATCAGCCCCAGCATTTT. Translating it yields CASSDRELLSNQPQHF.

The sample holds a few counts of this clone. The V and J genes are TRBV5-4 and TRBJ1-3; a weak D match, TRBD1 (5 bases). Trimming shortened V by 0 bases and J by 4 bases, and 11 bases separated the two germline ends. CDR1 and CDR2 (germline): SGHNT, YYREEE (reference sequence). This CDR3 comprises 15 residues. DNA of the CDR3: TGTGCCAGCAGCTTGGAAGTGGGGCGAGGAAACACCATATATTTT. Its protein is CASSLEVGRGNTIYF.

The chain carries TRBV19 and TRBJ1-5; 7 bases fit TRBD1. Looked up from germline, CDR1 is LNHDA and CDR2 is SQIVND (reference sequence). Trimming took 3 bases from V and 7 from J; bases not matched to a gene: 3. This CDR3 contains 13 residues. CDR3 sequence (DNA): TGTGCCAGTAGTATTACAGGGGTCCAGCCCCAGCATTTT. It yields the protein CASSITGVQPQHF.

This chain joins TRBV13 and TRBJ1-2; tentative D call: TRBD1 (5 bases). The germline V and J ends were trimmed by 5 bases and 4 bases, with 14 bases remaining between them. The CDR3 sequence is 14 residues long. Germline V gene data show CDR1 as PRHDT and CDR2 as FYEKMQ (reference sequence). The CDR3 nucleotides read TGTGCCAGCAGCGGGCGGTTGGACACCTATGGCTACACCTTC. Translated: CASSGRLDTYGYTF.

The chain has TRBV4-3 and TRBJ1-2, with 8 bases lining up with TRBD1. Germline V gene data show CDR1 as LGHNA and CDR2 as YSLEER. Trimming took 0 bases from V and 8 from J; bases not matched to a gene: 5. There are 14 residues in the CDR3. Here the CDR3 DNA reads TGCGCCAGCAGCCAAGAGCAGGGGGCTCGCGGCTACACCTTC. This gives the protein CASSQEQGARGYTF.

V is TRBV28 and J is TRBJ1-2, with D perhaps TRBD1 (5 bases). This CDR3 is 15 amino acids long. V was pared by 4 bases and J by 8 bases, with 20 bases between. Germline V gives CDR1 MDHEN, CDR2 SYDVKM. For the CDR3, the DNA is TGTGCCAGCAGTTCCCCGGGGGAGGGAAGGGAGGGCTACACCTTC. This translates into CASSSPGEGREGYTF.

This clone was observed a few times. The CDR3 bases are TGTGCCACCAGACAGGGGGCGAACTATGGCTACACCTTC. Its translation: CATRQGANYGYTF. The genes are TRBV28 and TRBJ1-2; 10 bases agree with TRBD1. The J segment lost 2 bases and the V segment lost 10 bases, leaving 4 bases of the junction unmatched. This CDR3 has 13 amino acids. From germline, CDR1 is MDHEN and CDR2 SYDVKM.

CDR3 protein: CASSPLGARYGYTF. The CDR3 DNA reads TGTGCCAGCTCACCACTAGGGGCGCGATATGGCTACACCTTC. This sequence joins TRBV18 and TRBJ1-2, with D possibly TRBD1 on 5 matching bases. Trimming took off 1 base at V and 5 bases at J, with 11 bases between the two ends. The CDR3 contains 14 residues. The germline CDR1 and CDR2 sequences are KGHSH and LQKENI.